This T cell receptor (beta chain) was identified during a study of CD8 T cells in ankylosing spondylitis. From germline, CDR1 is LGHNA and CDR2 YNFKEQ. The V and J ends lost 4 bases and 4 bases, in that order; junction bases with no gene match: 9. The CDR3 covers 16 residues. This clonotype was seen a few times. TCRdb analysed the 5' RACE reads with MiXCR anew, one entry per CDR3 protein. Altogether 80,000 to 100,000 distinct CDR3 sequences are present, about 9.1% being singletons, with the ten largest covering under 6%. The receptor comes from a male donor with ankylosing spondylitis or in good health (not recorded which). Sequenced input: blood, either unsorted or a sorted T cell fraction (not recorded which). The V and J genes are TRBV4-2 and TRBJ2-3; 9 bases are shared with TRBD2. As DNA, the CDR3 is TGTGCCAGCAGCCCGATTGGCGGGGGGGCGTCAGATACGCAGTATTTT. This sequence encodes CASSPIGGGASDTQYF.